One and the same sample provided the 3 T cell receptor beta chains below, sequenced in a study of T cell responses to AZD1222 COVID-19 vaccine. Data came from immunoSEQ multiplex PCR; TCRdb stores just in-frame clones and leaves some out. This table has 180,000 or so clones, more than 85% appearing once. The sequenced sample was peripheral blood, obtained 28 days after the second AZD1222 dose. The receptor set was obtained from an adult who received the AZD1222 COVID-19 vaccine.

This chain uses TRBV9 with TRBJ2-5; tentative D call: TRBD2 (6 bases). Germline V gene data show CDR1 as SGDLS and CDR2 as YYNGEE. The CDR3 runs 14 residues. Trimming removed 2 bases from V and 5 bases from J, with 13 bases in between. The CDR3 DNA is TGTGCCAGCAGCGTCCAGCCTGGGGGGGAGACCCAGTACTTC. It yields the protein CASSVQPGGETQYF.

The chain couples TRBV7-8 to TRBJ1-2; D ambiguous. Germline lookup yields CDR1 SGHVS and CDR2 FQNEAQ. The germline V and J ends were trimmed by 1 base and 8 bases, with 11 bases remaining between them. This CDR3 has 13 amino acids. The CDR3 region is CASSLVLRSGYTF. Here the CDR3 DNA reads TGTGCCAGCAGCTTAGTGCTCCGCTCGGGCTACACCTTC.

J is TRBJ1-5 and V is TRBV29-1, with TRBD1 identical over 8 bases. The V and J ends lost 6 bases and 3 bases, in that order; junction bases with no gene match: 7. Germline lookup yields CDR1 SQVTM and CDR2 ANQGSEA. This CDR3 comprises 14 residues. The CDR3 DNA sequence: TGCAGCGTCTCGGACAGGGCAGACAATCAGCCCCAGCATTTT. Amino acids: CSVSDRADNQPQHF.